One and the same sample provided the 21 T cell receptor beta chains below, sequenced in a study of Graves' ophthalmopathy and Graves' hyperthyroidism listed by TCRdb under 2018. These reads were obtained on an Illumina HiSeq 2000. TCR beta CDR3 regions were amplified from RNA transcripts for repertoire sequencing. The first round was an RT-PCR using HTBI primers with the Qiagen OneStep RT-PCR kit, and this first round was followed by a second-round multiplex PCR, then size selection and purification. Using fastp at Q25 and MiXCR, TCRdb reprocessed the public reads and kept productive beta chains. Rows with one shared CDR3 protein collapse into an entry with the most common genes and DNA. This sample lists around 670,000 distinct CDR3 sequences; roughly 41% were detected once. 44% of the sample goes to the ten largest clones. Sequences were obtained from peripheral blood. These receptor sequences come from an adult man with Graves' ophthalmopathy.

The V and J genes are TRBV2 and TRBJ2-5; D may be TRBD1 (8 bases). Trimming shortened V by 1 base and J by 9 bases, and 18 bases separated the two germline ends. Germline assignment: CDR1 SNHLY and CDR2 FYNNEI. CDR3 length: 15 residues. The CDR3 is CASSEDKRGQEAQYF. CDR3 sequence (DNA): TGTGCCAGCAGTGAAGACAAGCGGGGACAGGAGGCCCAGTACTTC.

This clonotype was picked up one time. The V and J genes are TRBV5-6 and TRBJ1-2; possibly TRBD1 for D (5 bases). The CDR3 is 11 residues long. Germline CDR1 is SGHDT and CDR2 is YYEEEE. V was trimmed by 3 bases and J by 12 bases, leaving 12 bases between them. CDR3 amino acids: CASSYVGGDTF. The CDR3 nucleotides read TGTGCCAGCAGCTACGTCGGGGGGGACACCTTC.

On this clonotype itself: Since a much larger clone is just one base distant, this may be a read error. The genes are TRBV10-3 and TRBJ1-1; D is unclear. This CDR3 has 13 residues. Germline loops: CDR1 ENHRY, CDR2 SYGVKD. The CDR3 here is CASSYLGNIEAFF. The DNA of the CDR3 is TGTGCCAGCAGTTACCTGGGGAACATTGAAGCTTTCTTT.

This clonotype was detected a few times. The chain links TRBV7-9 to TRBJ2-6; 7 positions agree with TRBD1. The CDR3 sequence is 15 residues long. Germline assignment: CDR1 SEHNR and CDR2 FQNEAQ (reference sequence). V was clipped by 10 bases and J by 0 bases; unmatched bases: 6. The CDR3 DNA is TGTGCCAATATACAGGGGAGCTCTGGGGCCAACGTCCTGACTTTC. Protein product: CANIQGSSGANVLTF. Based on the CDR3 plus reference TRBV7-9 and TRBJ2-6, the full variable domain is DTGVSQNPRHKITKRGQNVTFRCDPISEHNRLYWYRQTLGQGPEFLTYFQNEAQLEKSRLLSDRFSAERPKGSFSTLEIQRTEQGDSAMYLCANIQGSSGANVLTFGAGSRLTVL.

The rearrangement links TRBV2 to TRBJ2-3, with D possibly matching TRBD2 (6 bases). Trimming left V 4 bases short and J 2 bases short, with 13 bases between. The CDR3 is made up of 15 amino acids. Germline CDR1 reads SNHLY; CDR2 reads FYNNEI. CDR3 DNA: TGTGCCAGCAGTGGAGAGGGACTGACCACAGATACGCAGTATTTT. Translation: CASSGEGLTTDTQYF. The variable domain in full, completed from reference TRBV2 and TRBJ2-3, reads EPEVTQTPSHQVTQMGQEVILRCVPISNHLYFYWYRQILGQKVEFLVSFYNNEISEKSEIFDDQFSVERPDGSNFTLKIRSTKLEDSAMYFCASSGEGLTTDTQYFGPGTRLTVL.

This clonotype was seen only a few times. The chain has TRBV2 and TRBJ1-1; D gene ambiguous. The CDR3 is 14 amino acids. The germline V gene encodes CDR1 SNHLY and CDR2 FYNNEI. V was cut by 8 bases and J by 3 bases, with 16 bases left in between. The chain's CDR3 is CASSPRVSDTEAFF. The CDR3 nucleotides are TGTGCCAGCTCACCACGGGTGTCTGACACTGAAGCTTTCTTT.

This chain connects TRBV2 to TRBJ1-1, with D perhaps matching TRBD1 (6 bases). The V gene lost 0 bases and the J gene lost 5 bases, with 10 bases spanning the gap. The CDR3 extends over 14 amino acids. Per germline, CDR1 SNHLY and CDR2 FYNNEI. The CDR3 coding sequence is TGTGCCAGCAGTGAAGCGGGGGCTGCAACTGAAGCTTTCTTT. The encoded protein is CASSEAGAATEAFF.

The chain employs TRBV12-5 and TRBJ1-3; no definite D call. The germline CDR1 and CDR2 sequences are LGHNT and FRNRAP. Trimming took off 2 bases at V and 4 bases at J, with 3 bases between the two ends. This CDR3 contains 12 residues. CDR3 DNA sequence: TGTGCTAGTGGTTTGAACGGAAACACCATATATTTT. Amino acid sequence: CASGLNGNTIYF.

Many counts were recorded for this clonotype. The V call is TRBV29-1, the J call TRBJ2-5; D not resolved. V was clipped by 4 bases and J by 0 bases, with 15 bases between them. Germline CDR1 is SQVTM and CDR2 is ANQGSEA. This CDR3 region has 15 residues. For the CDR3, the DNA is TGCAGCGTTGGAGTTCGCCGACGAGACCAAGAGACCCAGTACTTC. Its translation is CSVGVRRRDQETQYF. Supplemented by reference TRBV29-1 and TRBJ2-5, the full variable domain reads SAVISQKPSRDICQRGTSLTIQCQVDSQVTMMFWYRQQPGQSLTLIATANQGSEATYESGFVIDKFPISRPNLTFSTLTVSNMSPEDSSIYLCSVGVRRRDQETQYFGPGTRLLVL.

The chain combines TRBV10-3 with TRBJ2-5, with D unresolved. The CDR3 spans 16 residues. CDR1 is ENHRY, CDR2 SYGVKD, per germline. Between the trimmed V and J ends, which lost 6 bases and 2 bases, there was a span of 19 bases. The CDR3 DNA sequence: TGTGCCATCAGCAGCCAAGATCTGGTCAGACAAGAGACCCAGTACTTC. It yields the protein CAISSQDLVRQETQYF.

This clonotype occurred a few times. V and J are TRBV28 and TRBJ1-1, with D perhaps TRBD1 (5 bases). Looked up from germline, CDR1 is MDHEN and CDR2 is SYDVKM. Trimming took off 7 bases at V and 5 bases at J, with 11 bases between the two ends. There are 12 residues in the CDR3. In DNA, the CDR3 is TGTGCCAGCATCTCGGGGGTGACTGAAGCTTTCTTT. This encodes CASISGVTEAFF.

This clonotype has a count of ten or more. The chain links TRBV7-9 to TRBJ1-4; 8 positions agree with TRBD1. The CDR3 runs to 15 residues. Trimming took 3 bases from V and 7 from J; bases not matched to a gene: 7. Germline V gene sequence: CDR1 SEHNR, CDR2 FQNEAQ (reference sequence). CDR3 amino acids: CASSLNTGGAEKLFF. The CDR3 nucleotides read TGTGCCAGCAGCTTGAACACAGGGGGAGCTGAAAAACTGTTTTTT.

Comments on this clonotype: A read error may produce the germline difference seen at one junction end. The CDR3 DNA reads TGTGCCTGGAGTGTACCTGGCCGCTCCTACGAGCAGTACTTC. Its translation is CAWSVPGRSYEQYF. The chain uses TRBV10-2 and TRBJ2-7; the D is unclear. The CDR3 consists of 14 residues. CDR1 and CDR2 from the germline V gene are WSHSY and SAAADI.

The CDR3: CASSLVPGQGGEKLFF. The CDR3 nucleotides are TGTGCCAGCAGCTTAGTCCCGGGACAGGGGGGTGAAAAACTGTTTTTT. The rearrangement uses TRBV7-8 and TRBJ1-4; 11 nucleotides agree with TRBD1. Germline values: CDR1 SGHVS, CDR2 FQNEAQ. The CDR3 is 16 amino acids. Trimming removed 1 base from V and 7 bases from J; junction bases left unmatched: 5.

The chain is built from TRBV7-9 and TRBJ2-7; 8 positions agree with TRBD1. Germline values: CDR1 SEHNR, CDR2 FQNEAQ (reference sequence). With V trimmed by 2 bases and J by 2 bases, 11 bases remained unmatched. This CDR3 is built from 17 residues. For the CDR3, the DNA is TGTGCCAGCAGCTTATCAGCCCCCTCGGACAGGGCCTACGAGCAGTACTTC. Amino acid sequence: CASSLSAPSDRAYEQYF. Full variable domain (remainder filled in from reference TRBV7-9 and TRBJ2-7): DTGVSQNPRHKITKRGQNVTFRCDPISEHNRLYWYRQTLGQGPEFLTYFQNEAQLEKSRLLSDRFSAERPKGSFSTLEIQRTEQGDSAMYLCASSLSAPSDRAYEQYFGPGTRLTVT.

The chain links TRBV5-1 to TRBJ2-7; TRBD2 matches 7 bases. The CDR3 is 14 residues long. Unmatched junction bases numbered 14, after V lost 7 bases and J lost 7 bases. Germline V CDR1 and CDR2: SGHRS, YFSETQ. CDR3: CASHRTAGVREQYF. For the CDR3, the DNA is TGCGCCAGCCACCGGACCGCGGGAGTTCGAGAGCAGTACTTC.

The CDR3 nucleotides read TGTGCCATCAGTTTAAATCCCGCTTACTCCTACGAGCAGTACTTC. Translating it yields CAISLNPAYSYEQYF. The rearrangement links TRBV10-3 to TRBJ2-7; no clear D gene. Looked up from germline, CDR1 is ENHRY and CDR2 is SYGVKD. CDR3 length equals 15 residues. Trimming left V 5 bases short and J 0 bases short, with 14 bases between.

This clonotype was counted only a few times. The J gene is TRBJ1-1, the V gene TRBV19; D perhaps matches TRBD1 (5 bases). V gave up 3 bases and J gave up 4 bases, with 12 bases separating them. Looked up from germline, CDR1 is LNHDA and CDR2 is SQIVND (reference sequence). This CDR3 has 14 residues. CDR3 in amino acids: CASSIGGATTEAFF. The CDR3, as DNA: TGTGCCAGTAGTATTGGTGGGGCTACCACTGAAGCTTTCTTT. The entire variable domain, with the rest obtained from reference TRBV19 and TRBJ1-1, is as follows: DGGITQSPKYLFRKEGQNVTLSCEQNLNHDAMYWYRQDPGQGLRLIYYSQIVNDFQKGDIAEGYSVSREKKESFPLTVTSAQKNPTAFYLCASSIGGATTEAFFGQGTRLTVV.

The chain recombines TRBV29-1 with TRBJ1-1; TRBD1 is a possible D gene (5 bases). Germline lookup yields CDR1 SQVTM and CDR2 ANQGSEA. This CDR3 spans 18 amino acids. V was trimmed by 1 base and J by 0 bases, leaving 21 bases between them. The DNA of the CDR3 is TGCAGCGTTGAAGTCATGTGGGGACCGACACACATGAACACTGAAGCTTTCTTT. This gives the protein CSVEVMWGPTHMNTEAFF.

The V gene is TRBV6-2 or TRBV6-3, the J gene TRBJ2-5, with no clear D. Germline CDR1 MNHEY, CDR2 SVGEGT. The V end was cut by 5 bases, the J end by 4 bases, with 14 bases between. The CDR3 covers 14 residues. CDR3 nucleotides: TGTGCCAGCAGTCCTAGGTCCTTCCCAGAGACCCAGTACTTC. Encoded protein: CASSPRSFPETQYF.

V usage is TRBV12-3 or TRBV12-4 and J usage is TRBJ1-2; 7 bases are a match to TRBD1. The trim removed 6 bases at V and 0 bases at J, leaving 7 bases unmatched. The CDR3 has 15 residues. The chain's CDR3 is CASRQGQSTNYGYTF. CDR3 nucleotide sequence: TGTGCCAGCAGGCAGGGACAGTCCACTAACTATGGCTACACCTTC.